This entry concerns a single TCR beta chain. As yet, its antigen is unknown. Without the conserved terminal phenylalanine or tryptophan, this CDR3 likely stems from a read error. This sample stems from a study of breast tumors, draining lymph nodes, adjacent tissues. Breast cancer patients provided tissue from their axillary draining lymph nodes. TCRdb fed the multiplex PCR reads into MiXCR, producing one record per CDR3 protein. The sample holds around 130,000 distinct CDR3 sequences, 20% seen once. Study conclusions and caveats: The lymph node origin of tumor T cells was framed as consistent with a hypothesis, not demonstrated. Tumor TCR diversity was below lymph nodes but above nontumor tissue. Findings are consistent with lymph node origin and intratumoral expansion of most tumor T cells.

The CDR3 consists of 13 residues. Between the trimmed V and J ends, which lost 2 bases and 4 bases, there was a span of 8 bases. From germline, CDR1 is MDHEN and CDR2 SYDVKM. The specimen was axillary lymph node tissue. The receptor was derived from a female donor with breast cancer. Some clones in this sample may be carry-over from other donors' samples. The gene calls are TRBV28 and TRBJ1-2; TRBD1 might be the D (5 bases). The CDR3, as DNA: TGTGCCAGCAGTTTACAGGGCGGCTATGGCTACACCATC. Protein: CASSLQGGYGYTI.